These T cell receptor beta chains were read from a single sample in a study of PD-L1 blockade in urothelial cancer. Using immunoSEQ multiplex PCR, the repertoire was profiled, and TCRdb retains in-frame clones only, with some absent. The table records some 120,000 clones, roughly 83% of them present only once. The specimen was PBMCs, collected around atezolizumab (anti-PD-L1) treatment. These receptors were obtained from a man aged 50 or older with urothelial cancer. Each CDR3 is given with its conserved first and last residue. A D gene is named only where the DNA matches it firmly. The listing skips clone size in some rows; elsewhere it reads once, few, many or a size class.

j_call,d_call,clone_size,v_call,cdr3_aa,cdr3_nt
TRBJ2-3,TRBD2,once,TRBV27,CASTRRREGQDTQYF,TGTGCCAGCACCCGACGTCGGGAGGGCCAAGATACGCAGTATTTT
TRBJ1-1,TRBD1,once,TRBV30,CAWDRDRGTEAFF,TGTGCCTGGGACCGGGACAGGGGGACTGAAGCTTTCTTT
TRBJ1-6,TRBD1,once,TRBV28,CAIQTGRNSPLHF,TGTGCCATCCAGACAGGGCGGAATTCACCCCTCCACTTT
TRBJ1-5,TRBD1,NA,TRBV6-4,CARPGQTCNQPQHF,TGTGCCAGGCCGGGACAGACCTGCAATCAGCCCCAGCATTTT
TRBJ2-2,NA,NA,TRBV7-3,CASSLPRTTPNTGELFF,TGTGCCAGCAGCCTGCCGAGGACTACCCCGAACACCGGGGAGCTGTTTTTT
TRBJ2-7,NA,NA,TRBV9,CASSGLGSSYEQYF,TGTGCCAGCAGCGGACTAGGTTCCTCCTACGAGCAGTACTTC
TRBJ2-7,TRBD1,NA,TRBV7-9,CASNQWDRGLDEQYF,TGTGCCAGCAACCAATGGGACAGGGGGCTAGACGAGCAGTACTTC
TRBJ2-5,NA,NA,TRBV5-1,CASSLEPGRETQYF,TGCGCCAGCAGCTTGGAGCCGGGGAGGGAGACCCAGTACTTC
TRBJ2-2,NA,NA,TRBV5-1,CASSKGGSNTGELFF,TGCGCCAGCAGTAAAGGAGGGAGTAACACCGGGGAGCTGTTTTTT
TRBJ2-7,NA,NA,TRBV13,CASSLGDRSVYSYEQYF,TGTGCCAGCAGCTTAGGCGATCGTAGCGTGTATTCCTACGAGCAGTACTTC
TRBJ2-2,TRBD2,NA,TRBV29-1,CSVPRGGAGELFF,TGCAGCGTCCCTCGGGGGGGGGCCGGGGAGCTGTTTTTT
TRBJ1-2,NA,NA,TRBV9,CASSVGGRGTNYGYTF,TGTGCCAGCAGCGTAGGAGGTCGGGGGACTAACTATGGCTACACCTTC
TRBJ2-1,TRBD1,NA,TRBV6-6,CAGRGGQGPNEQFF,TGTGCCGGACGTGGCGGACAGGGTCCCAATGAGCAGTTCTTC
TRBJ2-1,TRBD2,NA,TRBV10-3,CAIGGRVERGGEQFF,TGTGCCATCGGGGGTAGGGTCGAGCGGGGCGGTGAGCAGTTCTTC
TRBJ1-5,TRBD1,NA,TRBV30,CAWNSGGRQPQHF,TGTGCCTGGAATTCAGGGGGGCGTCAGCCCCAGCATTTT
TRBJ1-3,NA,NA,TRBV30,CAWRAVYSGNTIYF,TGTGCCTGGAGGGCGGTTTACTCTGGAAACACCATATATTTT
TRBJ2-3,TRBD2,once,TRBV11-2,CASSHRLAGRTDTQYF,TGTGCCAGCAGCCATAGACTAGCGGGCCGCACAGATACGCAGTATTTT
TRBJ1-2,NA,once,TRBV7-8,CASRSDVQAGYTF,TGTGCCAGCAGGTCAGATGTCCAGGCTGGCTACACCTTC
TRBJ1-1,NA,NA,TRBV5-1,CASSRGGNTEAFF,TGCGCCAGCAGTAGGGGGGGGAACACTGAAGCTTTCTTT
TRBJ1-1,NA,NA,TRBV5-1,CASSLDRQGVHTEAFF,TGCGCCAGCAGCTTGGATCGGCAGGGTGTACACACTGAAGCTTTCTTT
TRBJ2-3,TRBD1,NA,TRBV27,CASSLPQGNRVTDTQYF,TGTGCCAGCAGTCTCCCACAGGGGAATCGTGTCACAGATACGCAGTATTTT
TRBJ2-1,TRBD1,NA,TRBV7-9,CASRSNRGSSYNEQFF,TGTGCCAGCAGATCCAACAGGGGGAGCTCCTACAATGAGCAGTTCTTC
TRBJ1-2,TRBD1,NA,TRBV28,CASRPDRGNYGYTF,TGTGCCAGCAGACCAGACAGGGGCAACTATGGCTACACCTTC
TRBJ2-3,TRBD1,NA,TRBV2,CASSTGGPQYF,TGTGCCAGTTCAACAGGGGGGCCGCAGTATTTT
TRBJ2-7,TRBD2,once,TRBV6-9,CASSARGVSEQYF,TGTGCCAGCAGCGCCCGGGGGGTCAGCGAGCAGTACTTC
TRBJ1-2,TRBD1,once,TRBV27,CASSFQGGGGYTF,TGTGCCAGCAGTTTCCAGGGGGGCGGTGGCTACACCTTC
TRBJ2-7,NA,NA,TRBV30,CAGKMIGYEQYF,TGTGCCGGAAAAATGATCGGGTACGAGCAGTACTTC
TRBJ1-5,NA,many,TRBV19,CAAGEYSNQPQHF,TGTGCCGCCGGGGAGTATAGCAATCAGCCCCAGCATTTT
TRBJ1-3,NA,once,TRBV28,CASSNRVSNTIYF,TGTGCCAGCAGTAACAGGGTTTCGAACACCATATATTTT
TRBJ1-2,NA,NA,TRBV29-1,CSVGSLQNYGYTF,TGCAGCGTTGGGTCGTTACAGAACTATGGCTACACCTTC
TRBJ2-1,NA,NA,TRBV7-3,CASSLGGQTYNEQFF,TGTGCCAGCAGCTTAGGTGGACAGACCTACAATGAGCAGTTCTTC
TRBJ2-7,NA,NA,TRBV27,CASSSPADSNYEQYF,TGTGCCAGCAGTTCCCCCGCGGACTCGAACTACGAGCAGTACTTC
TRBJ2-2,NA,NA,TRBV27,CASSDKTNTGELFF,TGTGCCAGCAGTGACAAAACGAACACCGGGGAGCTGTTTTTT
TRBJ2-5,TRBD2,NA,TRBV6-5,CASSWSVAGGGETQYF,TGTGCCAGCAGTTGGTCCGTAGCGGGAGGGGGGGAGACCCAGTACTTC
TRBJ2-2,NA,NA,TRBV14,CASSQVQFGELFF,TGTGCCAGCAGCCAAGTTCAGTTCGGGGAGCTGTTTTTT
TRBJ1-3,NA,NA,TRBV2,CASSPVSGNTIYF,TGTGCCAGCAGTCCTGTCTCTGGAAACACCATATATTTT
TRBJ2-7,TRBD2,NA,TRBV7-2,CASSPRTSGMTYEQYF,TGTGCCAGCAGCCCTAGGACTAGCGGGATGACCTACGAGCAGTACTTC
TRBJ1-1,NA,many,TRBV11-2,CASTKQGNTEAFF,TGTGCCAGCACCAAACAGGGAAACACTGAAGCTTTCTTT
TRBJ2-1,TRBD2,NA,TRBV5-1,CASSLASAGEHNEQFF,TGCGCCAGCAGCTTGGCATCAGCGGGAGAACACAATGAGCAGTTCTTC
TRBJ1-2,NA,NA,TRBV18,CASSPSGQSYGYTF,TGTGCCAGCTCACCATCAGGGCAGAGCTATGGCTACACCTTC
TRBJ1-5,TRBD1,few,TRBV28,CASSALTGRGRNQPQHF,TGTGCCAGCAGCGCCTTGACAGGGAGAGGCCGCAATCAGCCCCAGCATTTT
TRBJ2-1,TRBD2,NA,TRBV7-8,CASSPTSGFRPGNEQFF,TGTGCCAGCAGCCCGACTAGCGGATTCAGGCCAGGAAATGAGCAGTTCTTC
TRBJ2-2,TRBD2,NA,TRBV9,CASSPQIPTGREGRSRWELFF,TGTGCCAGCAGCCCGCAAATACCGACGGGGCGGGAGGGCAGGTCGAGGTGGGAGCTGTTTTTT
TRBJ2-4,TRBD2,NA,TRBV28,CASQLAGGPSKNIQYF,TGTGCCAGCCAGCTAGCGGGAGGGCCGTCCAAAAACATTCAGTACTTC
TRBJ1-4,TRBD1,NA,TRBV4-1,CASSRSQGVSNEKLFF,TGCGCCAGCAGCCGATCACAGGGGGTCTCTAATGAAAAACTGTTTTTT
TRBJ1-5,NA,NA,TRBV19,CASRHHGGNQPQHF,TGTGCCAGTAGACACCACGGGGGAAATCAGCCCCAGCATTTT